The sequence of this T cell receptor beta chain was determined in a study of CD8 T cells in ankylosing spondylitis. Overall study findings and caveats: Disease-linked clones, CD8+, were relatively rare in peripheral blood. Disease-linked clones reportedly concentrated significantly in matched ankylosing spondylitis synovial fluid. Some motif variants had been reported before (in reactive arthritis synovial fluid and blood).

TCRdb processed the 5' RACE reads anew with MiXCR; each CDR3 protein has one entry. The data hold roughly 170,000 distinct CDR3 sequences, with just over 9.5% observed a single time. The CDR3 runs to 13 residues. V was clipped by 10 bases and J by 6 bases, with 18 bases between them. This clonotype was recorded at least ten times. Its antigen is currently unknown. The TCR was taken from a female donor with ankylosing spondylitis or in good health (not recorded which). Material: blood, either unsorted or a sorted T cell fraction (not recorded which). The chain couples TRBV12-3 or TRBV12-4 to TRBJ1-1; TRBD1 is a possible D gene (6 bases). The DNA of the CDR3 is TGTGCCACGAAGCTCGGGGGGCTGGCTGAAGCTTTCTTT. Its translation: CATKLGGLAEAFF.